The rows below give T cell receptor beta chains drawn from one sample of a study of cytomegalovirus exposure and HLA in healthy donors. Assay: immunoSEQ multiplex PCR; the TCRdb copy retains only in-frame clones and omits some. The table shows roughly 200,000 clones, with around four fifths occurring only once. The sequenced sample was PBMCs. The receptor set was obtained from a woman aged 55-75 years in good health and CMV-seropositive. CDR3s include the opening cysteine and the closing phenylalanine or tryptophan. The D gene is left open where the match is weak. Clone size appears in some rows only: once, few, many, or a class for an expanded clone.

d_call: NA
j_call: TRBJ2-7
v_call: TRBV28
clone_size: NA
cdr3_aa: CASSPHGIGLYEQYF
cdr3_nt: TGTGCCAGCAGTCCCCATGGCATAGGACTTTACGAGCAGTACTTC

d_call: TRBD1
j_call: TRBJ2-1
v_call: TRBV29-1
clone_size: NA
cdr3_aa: CSVEESRGRLEQFF
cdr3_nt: TGCAGCGTTGAAGAATCCAGGGGGCGCCTTGAGCAGTTCTTC

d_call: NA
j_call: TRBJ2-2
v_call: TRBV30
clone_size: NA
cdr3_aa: CAWSGRNTGELFF
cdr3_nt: TGTGCCTGGAGCGGGAGGAACACCGGGGAGCTGTTTTTT

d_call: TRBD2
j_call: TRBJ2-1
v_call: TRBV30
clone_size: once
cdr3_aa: CAWRPAGGRNEQFF
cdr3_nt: TGTGCCTGGAGGCCAGCGGGGGGGCGCAATGAGCAGTTCTTC

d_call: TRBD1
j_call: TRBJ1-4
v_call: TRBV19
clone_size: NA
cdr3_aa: CASSIVGTGYEKLFF
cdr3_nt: TGTGCCAGTAGTATCGTCGGGACAGGTTATGAAAAACTGTTTTTT

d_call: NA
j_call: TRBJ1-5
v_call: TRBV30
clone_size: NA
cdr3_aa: CAWNLGGGGQPQHF
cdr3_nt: TGTGCCTGGAACCTCGGGGGGGGAGGTCAGCCCCAGCATTTT

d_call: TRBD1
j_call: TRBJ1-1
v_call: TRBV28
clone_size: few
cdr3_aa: CASRPGPGTGLAFF
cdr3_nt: TGTGCCAGCAGACCAGGTCCCGGGACAGGGTTGGCTTTCTTT

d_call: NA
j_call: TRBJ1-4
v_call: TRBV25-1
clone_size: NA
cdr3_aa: CASSDDRNNEKLFF
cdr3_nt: TGTGCCAGCAGTGATGACAGGAATAATGAAAAACTGTTTTTT

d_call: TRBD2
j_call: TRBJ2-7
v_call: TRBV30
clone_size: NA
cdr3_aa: CAWGFSGSSYEQYF
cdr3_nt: TGTGCCTGGGGGTTTAGCGGGAGCTCCTACGAGCAGTACTTC

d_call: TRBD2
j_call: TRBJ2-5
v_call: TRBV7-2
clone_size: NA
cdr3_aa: CASSLGERGGRGETQYF
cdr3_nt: TGTGCCAGCAGCTTGGGGGAGCGGGGGGGCCGAGGAGAGACCCAGTACTTC

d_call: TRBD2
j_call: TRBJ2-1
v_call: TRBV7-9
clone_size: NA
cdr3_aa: CANSSAWGTSAFDEQFF
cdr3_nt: TGTGCCAACAGCAGCGCCTGGGGGACTAGCGCCTTTGATGAGCAGTTCTTC

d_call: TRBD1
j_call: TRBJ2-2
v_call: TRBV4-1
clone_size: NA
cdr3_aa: CASSQVPGQGAGELFF
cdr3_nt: TGCGCCAGCAGCCAAGTCCCCGGACAGGGGGCCGGGGAGCTGTTTTTT

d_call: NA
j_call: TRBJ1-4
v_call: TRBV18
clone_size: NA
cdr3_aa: CASSPDRGEKLFF
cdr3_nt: TGTGCCAGCTCCCCGGACCGGGGAGAAAAACTGTTTTTT

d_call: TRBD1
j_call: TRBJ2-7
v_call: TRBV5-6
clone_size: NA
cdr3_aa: CASSSTGQGHEQYF
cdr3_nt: TGTGCCAGCAGCTCCACCGGACAGGGCCACGAGCAGTACTTC

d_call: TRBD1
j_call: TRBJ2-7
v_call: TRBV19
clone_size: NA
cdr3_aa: CASSIGGPGGPYEQYF
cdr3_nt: TGTGCCAGTAGTATAGGGGGGCCAGGGGGCCCCTACGAGCAGTACTTC

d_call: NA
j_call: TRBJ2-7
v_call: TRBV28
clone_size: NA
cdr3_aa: CASSLLGTVQQYF
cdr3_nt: TGTGCCAGCAGTTTATTGGGGACTGTCCAGCAGTACTTC

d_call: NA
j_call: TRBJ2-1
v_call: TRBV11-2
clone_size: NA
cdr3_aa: CASSINTFTADSNANEQFF
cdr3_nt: TGTGCCAGCAGCATAAACACATTTACTGCGGACTCAAATGCAAATGAGCAGTTCTTC

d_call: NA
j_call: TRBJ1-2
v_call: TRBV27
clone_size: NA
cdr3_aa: CASKGMGSSGYTF
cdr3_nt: TGTGCCAGCAAGGGGATGGGGTCGAGTGGCTACACCTTC

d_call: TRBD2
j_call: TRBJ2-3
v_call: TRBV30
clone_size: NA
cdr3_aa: CAWSRTSGTDTQYF
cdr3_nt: TGTGCCTGGAGCCGCACTAGCGGTACAGATACGCAGTATTTT

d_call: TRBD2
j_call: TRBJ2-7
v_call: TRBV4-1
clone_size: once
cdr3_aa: CASSQTGTSGSYEQYF
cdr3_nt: TGCGCCAGCAGCCAAACCGGGACTAGCGGGAGTTACGAGCAGTACTTC

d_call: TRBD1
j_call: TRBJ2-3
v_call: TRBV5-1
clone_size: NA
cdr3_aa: CASSPGQGNTDTQYF
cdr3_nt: TGCGCCAGCAGCCCGGGACAGGGGAACACAGATACGCAGTATTTT

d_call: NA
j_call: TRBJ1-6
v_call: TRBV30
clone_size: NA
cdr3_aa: CAHGRPGTGNSPLHF
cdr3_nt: TGTGCCCATGGAAGGCCGGGCACAGGGAATTCACCCCTCCACTTT

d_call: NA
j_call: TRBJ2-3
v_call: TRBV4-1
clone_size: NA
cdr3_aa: CASSPGRARGTDTQYF
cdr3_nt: TGCGCCAGCAGCCCGGGCAGAGCCAGGGGCACAGATACGCAGTATTTT

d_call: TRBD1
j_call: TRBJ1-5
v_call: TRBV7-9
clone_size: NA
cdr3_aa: CASSFQGAQPQHF
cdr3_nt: TGTGCCAGCAGCTTTCAGGGGGCTCAGCCCCAGCATTTT

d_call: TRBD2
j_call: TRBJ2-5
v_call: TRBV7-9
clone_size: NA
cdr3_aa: CASSLGRGSQETQYF
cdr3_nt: TGTGCCAGCAGCTTAGGGCGGGGGTCGCAAGAGACCCAGTACTTC

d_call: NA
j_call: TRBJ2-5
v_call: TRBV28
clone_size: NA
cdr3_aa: CASSFEGQETQYF
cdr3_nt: TGTGCCAGCAGTTTCGAGGGCCAAGAGACCCAGTACTTC

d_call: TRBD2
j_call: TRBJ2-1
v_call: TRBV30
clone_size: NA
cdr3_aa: CAWSVTSGVYNEQFF
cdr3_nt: TGTGCCTGGAGTGTAACTAGCGGGGTCTACAATGAGCAGTTCTTC

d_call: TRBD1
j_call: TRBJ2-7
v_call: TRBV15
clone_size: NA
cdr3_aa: CATSRTGGATYEQYF
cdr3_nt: TGTGCCACCAGCAGGACAGGGGGTGCCACCTACGAGCAGTACTTC

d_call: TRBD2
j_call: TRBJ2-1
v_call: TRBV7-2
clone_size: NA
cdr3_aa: CASSNSGTSGGPPSFF
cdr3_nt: TGTGCCAGCAGCAATTCCGGGACTAGCGGGGGCCCACCGTCCTTCTTC

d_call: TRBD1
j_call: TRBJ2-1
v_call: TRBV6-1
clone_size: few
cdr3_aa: CASSAIGQGGRNEQFF
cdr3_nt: TGTGCCAGCAGTGCTATAGGACAGGGGGGAAGGAATGAGCAGTTCTTC

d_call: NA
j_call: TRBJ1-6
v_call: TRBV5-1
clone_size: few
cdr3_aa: CASSLDGFRSPLHF
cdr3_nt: TGCGCCAGCAGCTTAGACGGGTTCCGTTCACCCCTCCACTTT

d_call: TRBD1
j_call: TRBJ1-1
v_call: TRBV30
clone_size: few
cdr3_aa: CAWSTQGDTEAFF
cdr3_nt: TGTGCCTGGAGCACACAGGGGGACACTGAAGCTTTCTTT

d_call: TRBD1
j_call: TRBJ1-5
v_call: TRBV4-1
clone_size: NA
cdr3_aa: CASSLGQGAGAGQPQHF
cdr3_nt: TGCGCCAGCAGCCTGGGACAGGGGGCAGGAGCGGGGCAGCCCCAGCATTTT

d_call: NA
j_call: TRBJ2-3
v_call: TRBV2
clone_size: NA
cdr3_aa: CASSDGRKNTDTQYF
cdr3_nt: TGTGCCAGCAGTGATGGCCGTAAGAACACAGATACGCAGTATTTT

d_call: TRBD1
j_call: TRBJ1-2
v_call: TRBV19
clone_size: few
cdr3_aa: CATRNAGTAYGYTF
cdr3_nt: TGTGCCACCCGAAACGCCGGGACAGCCTATGGCTACACCTTC

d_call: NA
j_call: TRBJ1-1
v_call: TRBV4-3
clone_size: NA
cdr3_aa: CASSQAGSLNTEAFF
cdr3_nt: TGCGCCAGCAGCCAAGCGGGTTCTTTGAACACTGAAGCTTTCTTT

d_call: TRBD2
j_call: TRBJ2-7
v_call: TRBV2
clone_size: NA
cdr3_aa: CASSLAGGRYEQYF
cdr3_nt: TGTGCCAGCAGCTTAGCGGGAGGCCGCTACGAGCAGTACTTC

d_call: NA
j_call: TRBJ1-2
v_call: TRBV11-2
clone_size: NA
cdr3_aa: CASSLEGRSGYTF
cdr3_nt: TGTGCCAGCAGCTTAGAGGGGCGATCCGGCTACACCTTC

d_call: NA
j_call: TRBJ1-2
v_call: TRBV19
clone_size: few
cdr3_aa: CASRAGNYGYTF
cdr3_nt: TGTGCCAGTAGGGCCGGGAACTATGGCTACACCTTC

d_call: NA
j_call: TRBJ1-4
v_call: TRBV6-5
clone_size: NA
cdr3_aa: CASSPNSEKLFF
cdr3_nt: TGTGCCAGCAGCCCTAACTCGGAAAAACTGTTTTTT

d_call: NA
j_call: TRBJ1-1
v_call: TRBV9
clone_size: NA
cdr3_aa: CASSVGGSGTEAFF
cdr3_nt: TGTGCCAGCAGCGTAGGTGGGAGCGGCACTGAAGCTTTCTTT